These 19 T cell receptor beta chains were sequenced from one sample in a study of T cell changes during pregnancy in multiple sclerosis. Produced via immunoSEQ multiplex PCR; TCRdb's table is partial and in-frame only. The sample lists 60,000 to 70,000 clones; 91% were seen once. The material sequenced was peripheral blood, taken in the third trimester of pregnancy. These receptors originate from a female donor in good health, enrolled as a control in a pregnancy study.

The chain joins TRBV4-3 to TRBJ1-1; perhaps TRBD1 as D (6 bases). CDR1 LGHNA and CDR2 YSLEER come from the germline V gene. Trimming took 4 bases from V and 1 from J, leaving 22 bases between them. The CDR3 has 18 amino acids. The CDR3: CASSPQAGGRGGNTEAFF. The CDR3, as DNA: TGCGCCAGCAGCCCCCAAGCCGGGGGGCGAGGAGGGAACACTGAAGCTTTCTTT.

The chain recombines TRBV15 with TRBJ1-2; D is unresolved. Between the trimmed V and J ends, which lost 3 bases and 4 bases, there was a span of 15 bases. Per germline, CDR1 LNHNV and CDR2 YYDKDF (reference sequence). This CDR3 has 15 amino acids. The CDR3 region is CATSSRDGRIYGYTF. The CDR3 DNA reads as TGTGCCACCAGCAGTCGTGACGGCAGGATCTATGGCTACACCTTC.

The V call is TRBV7-3, the J call TRBJ2-7, with D possibly matching TRBD2 (5 bases). The CDR3 covers 13 residues. V gave up 0 bases and J gave up 7 bases, with 10 bases separating them. Germline V gene data show CDR1 as SGHTA and CDR2 as FQGTGA. The CDR3 reads CASSLTLTGEQYF. The DNA of the CDR3 is TGTGCCAGCAGCTTAACGTTAACGGGGGAGCAGTACTTC.

The gene calls are TRBV7-2 and TRBJ2-3, with 12 bases aligning to TRBD2. Germline trimming cut 5 bases from V and 5 bases from J; bases unmatched to any gene: 5. The germline V gene has CDR1 SGHTA and CDR2 FQGNSA. The CDR3 sequence is 15 residues long. The CDR3: CASSHSSGGGDTQYF. DNA for the CDR3: TGTGCCAGCAGCCATTCTAGCGGGGGGGGAGATACGCAGTATTTT.

The V and J genes are TRBV4-1 and TRBJ2-7; TRBD1 might be the D (5 bases). Looked up from germline, CDR1 is MGHRA and CDR2 is YSYEKL. Trimming stripped 6 bases from V and 1 base from J, with 13 bases between. CDR3 length: 14 amino acids. The CDR3 DNA follows: TGCGCCAGCAGATCGACAGTAGTATCCTACGAGCAGTACTTC. Translated: CASRSTVVSYEQYF.

The chain carries TRBV29-1 and TRBJ2-2; tentatively, D is TRBD2 (5 bases). CDR3 length: 13 amino acids. The germline gives CDR1 SQVTM, CDR2 ANQGSEA. Trimming shortened V by 4 bases and J by 2 bases, and 8 bases separated the two germline ends. CDR3 region: CSVVRGNTGELFF. CDR3 in DNA: TGCAGCGTTGTACGGGGTAACACCGGGGAGCTGTTTTTT.

V is TRBV27 and J is TRBJ1-5, with D possibly being TRBD1 (6 bases). Trimming left V 6 bases short and J 3 bases short, with 18 bases between. Per the germline V gene, CDR1 is MNHEY and CDR2 is SMNVEV (reference sequence). The CDR3 runs to 16 residues. This CDR3 reads CASRRGTGRVNQPQHF. In DNA form, the CDR3 reads TGTGCCAGCAGACGAGGAACAGGGAGGGTCAATCAGCCCCAGCATTTT.

This chain links TRBV5-6 with TRBJ1-1; no clear D. The CDR3 length is 12 residues. Germline assignment: CDR1 SGHDT and CDR2 YYEEEE. The ends were cut back, 5 bases at V and 5 bases at J, with 10 bases in the middle. CDR3 sequence: CASSYKWTEAFF. The CDR3 bases are TGTGCCAGCAGTTACAAGTGGACTGAAGCTTTCTTT.

This chain joins TRBV10-3 and TRBJ2-2, with D perhaps matching TRBD1 (5 bases). V lost 7 bases and J lost 5, with 17 bases in between. This CDR3 spans 15 amino acids. The germline CDR1 and CDR2 sequences are ENHRY and SYGVKD. DNA of the CDR3: TGTGCCATCACCTCGGCAGGGAAGACGACCGGGGAGCTGTTTTTT. Protein sequence: CAITSAGKTTGELFF.

The chain uses TRBV6-1 and TRBJ2-7; D possibly corresponds to TRBD1 (5 bases). The CDR3 loop spans 15 amino acids. The V and J ends lost 2 bases and 2 bases respectively, with 13 bases between them. CDR1 and CDR2 (germline): MNHNS, SASEGT. Written as DNA, the CDR3 is TGTGCCAGCAGTGAAACCAGACAGCCCCCCTACGAGCAGTACTTC. Translation gives CASSETRQPPYEQYF.

The rearrangement joins TRBV10-1 to TRBJ1-4; TRBD1 matches at 7 bases. The germline V gene encodes CDR1 WNHNN and CDR2 SYGVQD (reference sequence). The CDR3 has 16 amino acids. J lost 1 base, V lost 8 bases, and 10 bases had no gene match. The CDR3 bases are TGCGCCAGCGAGGGGGCGCGGGGTGGAACTAATGAAAAACTGTTTTTT. It specifies CASEGARGGTNEKLFF.

The chain joins TRBV19 to TRBJ1-2, with D unclear. V dropped 6 bases and J dropped 6 bases, with 14 bases sitting between them. CDR1 is LNHDA, CDR2 SQIVND, per germline (reference sequence). The CDR3 sequence is 13 residues long. This CDR3 is CASSPVAGNGYTF. The CDR3 DNA reads as TGTGCCAGTAGCCCCGTGGCGGGCAATGGCTACACCTTC.

CDR3 coding DNA: TGCGCCAGCAGCTTGGAAGGGGTGGTCACTGAAGCTTTCTTT. Encoded protein: CASSLEGVVTEAFF. The chain couples TRBV5-1 to TRBJ1-1, with a possible D match to TRBD1 (5 bases). CDR3 length: 14 amino acids. The germline gives CDR1 SGHRS, CDR2 YFSETQ. V gave up 0 bases and J gave up 4 bases, with 10 bases separating them.

This clone has a handful of counts. DNA of the CDR3: TGCGCCAGCAGCCAAGCAAGGGGAAGCAATCAGCCCCAGCATTTT. Protein sequence: CASSQARGSNQPQHF. V is TRBV4-1 and J is TRBJ1-5; weak D call: TRBD1 (5 bases). The V end was cut by 1 base, the J end by 1 base, with 8 bases between. Germline CDR1 is MGHRA and CDR2 is YSYEKL. The CDR3 runs to 15 residues.

The CDR3 reads CASSESMGTGHQPQHF. The CDR3 DNA reads TGCGCCAGCAGTGAGTCGATGGGTACAGGGCATCAGCCCCAGCATTTT. The chain has TRBV10-1 and TRBJ1-5; D might be TRBD1 (6 bases). The germline V gene encodes CDR1 WNHNN and CDR2 SYGVQD (reference sequence). The CDR3 covers 16 residues. Trimming stripped 0 bases from V and 5 bases from J, with 14 bases between.

This clone showed up just a few times. The genes are TRBV7-3 and TRBJ2-2, with D tentatively TRBD2 (6 bases). V was clipped by 5 bases and J by 1 base, with 17 bases between them. Germline CDR1 and CDR2: SGHTA and FQGTGA. The CDR3 contains 17 residues. The CDR3 DNA follows: TGTGCCAGCAGCCCCCATCAGGGCGGGGAGAACACCGGGGAGCTGTTTTTT. It codes for CASSPHQGGENTGELFF.

This clone showed up just once. J is TRBJ1-5 and V is TRBV18, with 9 bases matching TRBD1. CDR3 length: 17 amino acids. Per germline, CDR1 KGHSH and CDR2 LQKENI. The junction had 9 bases not matched to a gene; V was cut back by 4 bases and J by 2 bases. CDR3 coding DNA: TGTGCCAGCTCACTCCTAGATAGGACAGGGGGCAATCAGCCCCAGCATTTT. It yields the protein CASSLLDRTGGNQPQHF.

The chain recombines TRBV5-6 with TRBJ1-2; TRBD1 might be the D (6 bases). This CDR3 has 11 residues. Deletions cut 5 bases from V and 8 bases from J, with 10 bases between. CDR1 SGHDT and CDR2 YYEEEE come from the germline V gene. CDR3 DNA: TGTGCCAGCAGGTATCAGGGGGGCTACACCTTC. It encodes CASRYQGGYTF.

This sequence joins TRBV5-8 and TRBJ2-5; TRBD1 matches 7 bases. J gave up 3 bases and V 4 bases, and 6 bases lay outside the gene matches. CDR3 size: 14 residues. CDR1 and CDR2 (germline): SGHTS, YDEGEE. In nucleotides, the CDR3 is TGTGCCAGCAGCCCAGGGACAGCCAAAGAGACCCAGTACTTC. Protein: CASSPGTAKETQYF.